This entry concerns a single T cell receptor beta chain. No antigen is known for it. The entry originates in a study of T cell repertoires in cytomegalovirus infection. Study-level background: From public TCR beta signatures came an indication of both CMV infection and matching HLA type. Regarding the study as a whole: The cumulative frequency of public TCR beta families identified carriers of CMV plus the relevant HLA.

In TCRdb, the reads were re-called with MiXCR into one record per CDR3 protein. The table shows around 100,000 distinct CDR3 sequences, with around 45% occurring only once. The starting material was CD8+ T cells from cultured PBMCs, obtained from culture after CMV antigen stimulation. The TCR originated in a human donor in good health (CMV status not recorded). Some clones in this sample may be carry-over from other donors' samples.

The CDR3 loop reads CASTSPETGGSGANVLTF. CDR3 coding DNA: TGTGCCAGCACCTCCCCCGAGACAGGGGGATCTGGGGCCAACGTCCTGACTTTC. This rearrangement joins TRBV12-3 or TRBV12-4 to TRBJ2-6; 9 bases map to TRBD1. CDR3 length: 18 residues. Trimming cost V 7 bases and J 1 base; bases outside gene matches: 11.